This T cell receptor beta chain was retrieved from a study of CD8+ T cells in alopecia areata. V trimming: 4 bases; J trimming: 4 bases; junction bases outside the gene matches: 5. Germline lookup yields CDR1 LNHNV and CDR2 YYDKDF (reference sequence). The CDR3 length is 14 residues. Broader study findings: Expanded CD8+ clones among the top 100, as well as scalp clonality, were significantly decreased by tofacitinib. TCR sharing across patients was less clear than in mice, possibly HLA-related. Scalp data also include sequences from resident alphabeta T cells of normal skin.

Concerning this clone itself: Its antigen is not known.

Isolated RNA was reverse transcribed into cDNA used as the sequencing template. The assay was immunoSEQ multiplex PCR, and TCRdb's table has in-frame clones only and misses some. Among about 150,000 clones listed, roughly 54% were seen once. Treatment: oral pan-JAK inhibitor, 5-10 mg twice daily. The TCR was taken from a human donor with alopecia areata. The rearrangement uses TRBV15 and TRBJ2-5; TRBD1 aligns across 8 bases. The specimen was CD8+ T cells sorted from blood, collected at week 4, from a patient treated with tofacitinib. The CDR3 here is CATSNGQGGETQYF. Here the CDR3 DNA reads TGTGCCACCAGCAATGGACAGGGAGGAGAGACCCAGTACTTC.